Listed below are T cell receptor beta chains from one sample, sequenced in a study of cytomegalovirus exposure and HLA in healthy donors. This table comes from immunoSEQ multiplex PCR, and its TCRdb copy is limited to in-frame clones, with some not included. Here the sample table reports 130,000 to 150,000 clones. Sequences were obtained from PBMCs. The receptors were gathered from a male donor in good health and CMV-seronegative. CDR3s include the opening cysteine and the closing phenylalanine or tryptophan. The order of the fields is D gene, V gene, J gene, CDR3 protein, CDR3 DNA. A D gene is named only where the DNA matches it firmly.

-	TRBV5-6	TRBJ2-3	CASSLASGTGTQYF	TGTGCCAGCAGCTTGGCCTCAGGGACTGGTACGCAGTATTTT
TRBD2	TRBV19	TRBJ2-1	CASRALAGSSYNEQFF	TGTGCCAGTAGGGCCCTAGCGGGGAGCTCCTACAATGAGCAGTTCTTC
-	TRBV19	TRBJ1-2	CASSIGGWGDYGYTF	TGTGCCAGTAGTATCGGAGGATGGGGTGACTATGGCTACACCTTC
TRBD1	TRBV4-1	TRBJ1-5	CASSQEGTRGTVYSNQPQHF	TGCGCCAGCAGCCAAGAGGGGACTCGTGGGACAGTATATAGCAATCAGCCCCAGCATTTT
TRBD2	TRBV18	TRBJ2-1	CASSPGLAGDNEQFF	TGTGCCAGCTCACCGGGGCTAGCGGGAGACAATGAGCAGTTCTTC
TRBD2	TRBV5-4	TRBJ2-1	CASSGPGTSGNEQFF	TGTGCCAGCAGCGGGCCCGGGACTAGCGGAAATGAGCAGTTCTTC
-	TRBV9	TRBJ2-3	CASSVLGGHTQYF	TGTGCCAGCAGCGTATTGGGGGGTCATACGCAGTATTTT
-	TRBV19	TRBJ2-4	CASRGDIQYF	TGTGCCAGCAGGGGGGACATTCAGTACTTC
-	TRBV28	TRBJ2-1	CASSSTGLVLF	TGTGCCAGCAGTTCCACAGGGCTGGTCCTCTTC
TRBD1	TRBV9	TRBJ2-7	CASSAGTGIAYEQYF	TGTGCCAGCAGCGCAGGGACAGGGATTGCCTACGAGCAGTACTTC